Given below is one T cell receptor beta chain in context. The sample is drawn from a study of PD-1 and CTLA-4 blockade in melanoma. Method: immunoSEQ multiplex PCR; TCRdb's copy keeps in-frame clones and lacks some. This table has 28,000 or so clones, 80% to 95% appearing once. Germline lookup yields CDR1 GTSNPN and CDR2 SVGIG (reference sequence). The CDR3 has 13 amino acids. Trimming took 0 bases from V and 8 from J, leaving 11 bases between them. The starting material was CD8+ T cells from peripheral blood, obtained from a patient given anti-PD-1 treatment. The receptor was isolated from a human donor with melanoma. The chain joins TRBV30 to TRBJ1-3, with no clear D. The CDR3 here is CAWSVRGSDTIYF. The CDR3 DNA reads as TGTGCCTGGAGTGTACGGGGTTCGGACACCATATATTTT. The variable domain in full, completed from reference TRBV30 and TRBJ1-3, reads SQTIHQWPATLVQPVGSPLSLECTVEGTSNPNLYWYRQAAGRGLQLLFYSVGIGQISSEVPQNLSASRPQDRQFILSSKKLLLSDSGFYLCAWSVRGSDTIYFGEGSWLTVV.